This T cell receptor beta chain comes out of a study of vaccination and CD4 T cells after COVID-19. With the Oncomine TCR Beta short-read assay, DNA from cultured CD4+ T cells was sequenced. From the PCR reads, TCRdb called clonotypes with MiXCR, one entry per CDR3 protein. The sample carries about 2,000 distinct CDR3 sequences, just under 20% recorded once. Germline CDR1 is SGHTA and CDR2 is FQGTGA. The CDR3 has 14 amino acids. V lost 5 bases, J lost 0 bases, and 10 bases lay in between. Treatment here: roughly ten-day PBMC culture with coronavirus spike peptide pools or control peptides (ViraFEST assay). Investigators obtained the unexposed donor's CD4+ T cells before the COVID-19 pandemic (2011-2018). This clonotype is labeled as medium-sized. Its antigen is unidentified.

Sequenced: CD4+ T cells from blood, cultured in vitro. This receptor was obtained from a human donor in good health. The V call is TRBV7-3, the J call TRBJ1-2, with no clear D. CDR3 sequence: CASSPGPANYGYTF. The CDR3 region has the DNA TGTGCCAGCAGCCCAGGACCGGCTAACTATGGCTACACCTTC.